A selection of T cell receptor beta chains follows, all from one sample in a study of Graves' ophthalmopathy and Graves' hyperthyroidism. TCRdb reprocessed the multiplex PCR reads with MiXCR, giving one entry per CDR3 protein. The profile shows 600,000 to 650,000 distinct CDR3 sequences, 20% to 25% of them singletons. The sample taken for sequencing was peripheral blood. The receptors were sampled from a young woman with stable Graves' hyperthyroidism. Some clones in this sample may be carry-over from other donors' samples. The CDR3 runs from the conserved cysteine through the conserved F or W. D genes are given only for firm matches. Clone size, where shown, is once, few, many, or a class for clones that have expanded.

clone size: .
J gene: TRBJ2-5
D gene: .
V gene: TRBV3-1
CDR3 protein: CASSPLDSYQETQYF
CDR3 DNA: TGTGCCAGCAGCCCACTCGACAGCTACCAAGAGACCCAGTACTTC

clone size: many
J gene: TRBJ1-1
D gene: TRBD1
V gene: TRBV5-1
CDR3 protein: CASSSDRGAEAFF
CDR3 DNA: TGCGCCAGCAGCTCAGACAGGGGTGCTGAAGCTTTCTTT

clone size: many
J gene: TRBJ2-7
D gene: TRBD1
V gene: TRBV11-1
CDR3 protein: CASSLARRDRDEQYF
CDR3 DNA: TGTGCCAGCAGCTTAGCGCGCAGGGACAGGGACGAGCAGTACTTC

clone size: .
J gene: TRBJ2-7
D gene: .
V gene: TRBV7-8
CDR3 protein: CASSFSSNGQTYEQYF
CDR3 DNA: TGTGCCAGCAGCTTCTCGTCTAACGGACAGACGTACGAGCAGTACTTC

clone size: many
J gene: TRBJ1-5
D gene: .
V gene: TRBV2
CDR3 protein: CASSEGGRYRPQHF
CDR3 DNA: TGTGCCAGCAGCGAGGGGGGGCGATATCGGCCCCAGCATTTT

clone size: .
J gene: TRBJ1-1
D gene: .
V gene: TRBV5-1
CDR3 protein: CASSFQAGRADAFF
CDR3 DNA: TGCGCCAGCAGCTTCCAGGCTGGTAGGGCTGATGCTTTCTTT

clone size: many
J gene: TRBJ1-1
D gene: .
V gene: TRBV7-8
CDR3 protein: CASSLPNPNTEAFF
CDR3 DNA: TGTGCCAGCAGCTTACCCAACCCGAACACTGAAGCTTTCTTT

clone size: many
J gene: TRBJ1-2
D gene: .
V gene: TRBV11-2
CDR3 protein: CASSIGGYGYTF
CDR3 DNA: TGTGCCAGCAGCATCGGGGGTTATGGCTACACCTTC

clone size: many
J gene: TRBJ2-7
D gene: .
V gene: TRBV20-1
CDR3 protein: CSARDGLALDIYEQYF
CDR3 DNA: TGCAGTGCTAGAGATGGGCTAGCCCTCGATATCTACGAGCAGTACTTC

clone size: many
J gene: TRBJ2-5
D gene: TRBD1
V gene: TRBV28
CDR3 protein: CASSDGTGGGETQYF
CDR3 DNA: TGTGCCAGCAGCGACGGGACAGGGGGTGGGGAGACCCAGTACTTC

clone size: many
J gene: TRBJ1-2
D gene: TRBD1
V gene: TRBV28
CDR3 protein: CASSSSGTGGPNYGYTF
CDR3 DNA: TGTGCCAGCAGTTCTTCCGGGACAGGGGGCCCTAACTATGGCTACACCTTC

clone size: many
J gene: TRBJ1-5
D gene: .
V gene: TRBV6-1
CDR3 protein: CASSPTFLGGNQPQHF
CDR3 DNA: TGTGCCAGCAGTCCTACATTCCTAGGGGGCAATCAGCCCCAGCATTTT

clone size: many
J gene: TRBJ1-5
D gene: .
V gene: TRBV6-1
CDR3 protein: CASSETARYQPQHF
CDR3 DNA: TGTGCCAGCAGTGAGACAGCACGCTATCAGCCCCAGCATTTT

clone size: .
J gene: TRBJ2-7
D gene: .
V gene: TRBV27
CDR3 protein: CASSPDFLRGYEQYF
CDR3 DNA: TGTGCCAGCAGTCCCGACTTTCTTCGGGGGTACGAGCAGTACTTC

clone size: .
J gene: TRBJ1-3
D gene: .
V gene: TRBV15
CDR3 protein: CATSNGRARGNTIYF
CDR3 DNA: TGTGCCACCAGCAACGGCAGGGCTAGAGGAAACACCATATATTTT

clone size: many
J gene: TRBJ2-5
D gene: TRBD2
V gene: TRBV20-1
CDR3 protein: CSATQTSGGGTQYF
CDR3 DNA: TGCAGTGCTACCCAAACTAGCGGGGGGGGGACCCAGTACTTC

clone size: many
J gene: TRBJ1-3
D gene: .
V gene: TRBV6-5
CDR3 protein: CASSVVISGNTIYF
CDR3 DNA: TGTGCCAGCAGCGTTGTCATCTCTGGAAACACCATATATTTT

clone size: many
J gene: TRBJ2-7
D gene: .
V gene: TRBV19
CDR3 protein: CASSTSGTTYEQYF
CDR3 DNA: TGTGCCAGTAGTACGTCCGGGACAACCTACGAGCAGTACTTC

clone size: .
J gene: TRBJ1-1
D gene: .
V gene: TRBV27
CDR3 protein: CASSSRDLNTEAFF
CDR3 DNA: TGTGCCAGCAGCTCCCGGGATCTGAACACTGAAGCTTTCTTT

clone size: many
J gene: TRBJ2-7
D gene: .
V gene: TRBV10-3
CDR3 protein: CAISEDYEQYF
CDR3 DNA: TGTGCCATCAGTGAGGACTACGAGCAGTACTTC

clone size: .
J gene: TRBJ2-7
D gene: .
V gene: TRBV6-1
CDR3 protein: CASSEVLYEQYF
CDR3 DNA: TGTGCCAGCAGTGAAGTGCTCTACGAGCAGTACTTC

clone size: many
J gene: TRBJ2-7
D gene: TRBD2
V gene: TRBV5-1
CDR3 protein: CASSLASGSSYEQYF
CDR3 DNA: TGTGCCAGCAGCTTAGCTAGCGGGAGCTCCTACGAGCAGTACTTC

clone size: many
J gene: TRBJ2-5
D gene: .
V gene: TRBV6-2/TRBV6-3
CDR3 protein: CASSRQKQETQYF
CDR3 DNA: TGTGCCAGCAGCAGACAGAAACAAGAGACCCAGTACTTC

clone size: many
J gene: TRBJ1-5
D gene: .
V gene: TRBV12-3/TRBV12-4
CDR3 protein: CASSFGGGQRQPQHF
CDR3 DNA: TGTGCCAGCAGTTTTGGGGGGGGCCAGAGACAGCCCCAGCATTTT

clone size: .
J gene: TRBJ2-7
D gene: TRBD1
V gene: TRBV6-2/TRBV6-3
CDR3 protein: CASSLTRDRAPYEQYF
CDR3 DNA: TGTGCCAGCAGCCTGACCCGGGACAGGGCCCCCTACGAGCAGTACTTC

clone size: many
J gene: TRBJ2-7
D gene: .
V gene: TRBV11-2
CDR3 protein: CASSHGRQNEQYF
CDR3 DNA: TGTGCCAGCAGCCACGGACGACAAAACGAGCAGTACTTC

clone size: few
J gene: TRBJ2-5
D gene: .
V gene: TRBV18
CDR3 protein: CASSVLAQETQYF
CDR3 DNA: TGTGCCAGCTCAGTCCTCGCCCAAGAGACCCAGTACTTC

clone size: many
J gene: TRBJ1-2
D gene: .
V gene: TRBV14
CDR3 protein: CASSPSQGPYGYTF
CDR3 DNA: TGTGCCAGCAGCCCATCACAGGGCCCCTATGGCTACACCTTC

clone size: .
J gene: TRBJ2-7
D gene: .
V gene: TRBV28
CDR3 protein: CASSARLAGGEQYF
CDR3 DNA: TGTGCCAGCAGTGCCCGTCTTGCGGGTGGCGAGCAGTACTTC

clone size: many
J gene: TRBJ1-2
D gene: .
V gene: TRBV28
CDR3 protein: CALQPRGGLSDYGYTF
CDR3 DNA: TGTGCCCTGCAGCCCCGGGGGGGGCTTAGTGACTATGGCTACACCTTC

clone size: few
J gene: TRBJ1-5
D gene: .
V gene: TRBV10-3
CDR3 protein: CAISDVGSNQPQHF
CDR3 DNA: TGTGCCATCAGTGATGTTGGTTCCAATCAGCCCCAGCATTTT

clone size: many
J gene: TRBJ2-2
D gene: TRBD2
V gene: TRBV6-1
CDR3 protein: CAAGGASGLTGELFF
CDR3 DNA: TGTGCCGCTGGTGGGGCTAGCGGGCTTACCGGGGAGCTGTTTTTT

clone size: .
J gene: TRBJ1-1
D gene: TRBD1
V gene: TRBV2
CDR3 protein: CASRPWTGGASPLEAFF
CDR3 DNA: TGTGCCAGCAGACCCTGGACAGGGGGCGCCTCCCCATTGGAAGCTTTCTTT

clone size: .
J gene: TRBJ1-1
D gene: .
V gene: TRBV7-2
CDR3 protein: CASSFRDKGKAFF
CDR3 DNA: TGTGCCAGCAGCTTCCGGGACAAGGGGAAAGCTTTCTTT

clone size: few
J gene: TRBJ2-6
D gene: .
V gene: TRBV19
CDR3 protein: CASSMQGTISGANVLTF
CDR3 DNA: TGTGCCAGTAGTATGCAGGGGACGATCTCTGGGGCCAACGTCCTGACTTTC

clone size: .
J gene: TRBJ2-7
D gene: TRBD2
V gene: TRBV7-6
CDR3 protein: CASSLAGRDSEQYF
CDR3 DNA: TGTGCCAGCAGCCTAGCGGGAAGGGACTCCGAGCAGTACTTC

clone size: many
J gene: TRBJ2-7
D gene: TRBD2
V gene: TRBV20-1
CDR3 protein: CSAGPGLAGGEQYF
CDR3 DNA: TGCAGTGCTGGCCCGGGACTAGCGGGAGGCGAGCAGTACTTC

clone size: .
J gene: TRBJ2-7
D gene: TRBD1
V gene: TRBV2
CDR3 protein: CASSEYGRDRDHEQYF
CDR3 DNA: TGTGCCAGCAGTGAATACGGGCGGGACAGGGATCACGAGCAGTACTTC

clone size: few
J gene: TRBJ2-2
D gene: .
V gene: TRBV6-1
CDR3 protein: CASSESGDTGELFF
CDR3 DNA: TGTGCCAGCAGTGAGTCAGGGGACACCGGGGAGCTGTTTTTT